These 17 T cell receptor beta chains were all obtained from the same sample, sequenced in a study of T cells in women clearing cervical HPV infection. Generated by immunoSEQ multiplex PCR, the TCRdb table keeps only in-frame clones and is missing some. The sample shows just under 35,000 clones, and roughly 1.5% sits with its ten largest clones. Specimen: blood buffy coat. These receptor sequences come from a woman aged 18 to 75 with a cervical HPV16 infection that either progressed to CIN3+ or cleared (not recorded which).

On this clone itself: The missing CDR3 end, 3 residues past where the read stops, is filled in from the germline J gene. V gene TRBV7-9 combines with J gene TRBJ2-5; no clear D gene. V shed 7 bases and J shed 1 base, with 10 bases lying between them. The germline V gene encodes CDR1 SEHNR and CDR2 FQNEAQ (reference sequence). There are 13 residues in the CDR3. The CDR3 sequence is CASIPGSQETQYF. The DNA read from the CDR3 is TGTGCCAGCATCCCCGGGTCCCAAGAGACC. Drawing the rest from reference TRBV7-9 and TRBJ2-5, the complete variable domain is DTGVSQNPRHKITKRGQNVTFRCDPISEHNRLYWYRQTLGQGPEFLTYFQNEAQLEKSRLLSDRFSAERPKGSFSTLEIQRTEQGDSAMYLCASIPGSQETQYFGPGTRLLVL.

Worth noting for this clone: The CDR3 end is not reached by the read, which stops 3 residues before it; the germline J gene fills it in. V and J are TRBV2 and TRBJ2-2; 10 bases are shared with TRBD2. The CDR3 loop spans 17 amino acids. J was trimmed by 5 bases and V by 3 bases; bases with no gene match: 9. CDR1 is SNHLY and CDR2 is FYNNEI in the germline V gene. The CDR3 sequence: CASSEHGLAGDTGELFF. CDR3 bases read: TGTGCCAGCAGTGAGCATGGGCTAGCGGGGGATACCGGGGAG.

On this clone itself: The read terminates 3 residues before the CDR3 end, so the remaining end is supplied by the germline J gene. The chain employs TRBV2 and TRBJ2-7, with D maybe TRBD1 (6 bases). Germline lookup yields CDR1 SNHLY and CDR2 FYNNEI. Trimming pared 8 bases from V and 3 bases from J, leaving 11 bases between. The length of the CDR3 is 12 residues. The covered CDR3 bases are TGTGCCAGCGGTTGGGACATCTACGAG. Residues: CASGWDIYE. The CDR3 reads in full as CASGWDIYEQYF.

Judged by frequency, this clone is medium-sized. The CDR3 end is not reached by the read, which stops 3 residues before it; the germline J gene fills it in. The chain carries TRBV4-2 and TRBJ2-3; 11 bases are a match to TRBD1. Germline loops: CDR1 LGHNA, CDR2 YNFKEQ. The CDR3 length is 17 residues. The J segment lost 2 bases and the V segment lost 1 base, leaving 5 bases of the junction unmatched. The chain's CDR3 is CASSQGTDRGLTDTQYF. The CDR3 DNA, read in part, is TGTGCCAGCAGCCAAGGGACGGACAGGGGGCTCACAGATACG.

As concerns this clone: The sequence runs out 3 residues before the end of the CDR3; the remainder is reconstructed from the germline J gene. The rearrangement uses TRBV30 and TRBJ1-1, with 9 bases matching TRBD1. The CDR3 consists of 19 residues. Germline V CDR1 and CDR2: GTSNPN, SVGIG (reference sequence). CDR3 region: CAWRPGQGTFIATNEKAFF. The DNA read from the CDR3 is TGTGCCTGGAGGCCGGGACAGGGCACGTTCATAGCAACTAATGAAAAA.

Concerning this clone itself: The junction departs from germline at one end; a sequencing error may be responsible. The observed sequence ends 3 residues before the CDR3 terminus, with the missing tail filled in from the germline J gene. Distinct nucleotide sequences in the sample also encode this CDR3. The V call is TRBV19, the J call TRBJ1-3, with TRBD1 identical over 7 bases. Germline V gene data show CDR1 as LNHDA and CDR2 as SQIVND (reference sequence). CDR3 length: 16 amino acids. The CDR3 DNA, read in part, is TGTGCCAGCAATGTCGGACAGGCCTTCTCTGGAAACACA. Translated: CASNVGQAFSGNT. The complete CDR3 reads CASNVGQAFSGNTIYF.

Comment on this clone: Read coverage stops 3 residues before the CDR3 terminus; the germline J gene supplies the remainder. V is TRBV19 and J is TRBJ2-5, with 7 nucleotides matching TRBD2. This CDR3 comprises 15 residues. CDR1 and CDR2 from the germline V gene are LNHDA and SQIVND (reference sequence). The part of the CDR3 DNA that was read is TGTGCCAGTAGCCGCGGGGGTATTGCTGCAGATACC. Translated, it gives CASSRGGIAADT. The CDR3, in full, reads CASSRGGIAADTQYF.

Regarding this clone: With the read ending 3 residues before the CDR3 end, the germline J gene is used to fill in that end. This rearrangement joins TRBV7-3 to TRBJ1-2; the D is unclear. Germline lookup yields CDR1 SGHTA and CDR2 FQGTGA. The CDR3 runs 15 residues. The CDR3 loop is CASSFAVSSYNDYTF. The covered CDR3 bases are TGTGCCAGCAGCTTTGCGGTTAGCTCCTACAATGAC.

The CDR3 sequence: CASSISRQDNQPQHF. The part of the CDR3 DNA that was read is TGTGCCAGTAGTATATCCCGACAGGACAATCAGCCC. V gene TRBV19 combines with J gene TRBJ1-5; D might be TRBD1 (6 bases). Read sequence stops 3 residues before the CDR3 end, and the germline J gene provides the missing end. Germline values: CDR1 LNHDA, CDR2 SQIVND (reference sequence). With 2 bases removed from V and 3 bases from J, the gap between germline ends came to 11 bases. This CDR3 is built from 15 residues.

As to this clone: The read ends 3 residues shy of where the CDR3 ends; the end is completed using the germline J gene. The chain links TRBV5-1 to TRBJ1-1, with D uncertain. Trimming took 2 bases from V and 5 from J, leaving 28 bases between them. The germline V gene encodes CDR1 SGHRS and CDR2 YFSETQ. The CDR3 totals 19 residues. The CDR3 reads CASSLSGSLGPGGWTEAFF. The part of the CDR3 DNA that was read is TGCGCCAGCAGCTTAAGCGGGTCCCTAGGGCCCGGCGGGTGGACTGAA.

Points on this clone: The missing CDR3 end, 3 residues past where the read stops, is filled in from the germline J gene. The rearrangement links TRBV5-1 to TRBJ2-1; no clear D gene. The CDR3 runs to 14 residues. V lost 3 bases, J lost 1 base, and 8 bases lay in between. The germline CDR1 and CDR2 sequences are SGHRS and YFSETQ. The covered CDR3 bases are TGCGCCAGCAGCTATGGCCCGTCCTACAATGAG. Translated: CASSYGPSYNE. The full CDR3 protein reads CASSYGPSYNEQFF.

Concerning this clone: The CDR3 end lies 3 residues beyond the end of the read and is filled in from the germline J gene. The chain is built from TRBV18 and TRBJ2-2; no reliable D call. The germline gives CDR1 KGHSH, CDR2 LQKENI. The CDR3 extends over 15 amino acids. The CDR3 loop is CASSPPTSTNEKLFF. The part of the CDR3 DNA that was read is TGTGCCAGCTCACCACCGACGTCAACTAATGAAAAG.

The sequenced CDR3 bases are TGCAGTGCTAGATCCGGGACAGAGGTCGCAGATACG. Translated, it gives CSARSGTEVADT. In full, the CDR3 is CSARSGTEVADTQYF. The genes are TRBV20-1 and TRBJ2-3, with TRBD1 matching over 7 bases. The CDR3 end is not reached by the read, which stops 3 residues before it; the germline J gene fills it in. CDR3 length: 15 amino acids. Germline CDR1 reads DFQATT; CDR2 reads SNEGSKA (reference sequence). J was trimmed by 4 bases and V by 2 bases; bases with no gene match: 9.

Comment on this clone: Coverage ceases 3 residues before the CDR3 finishes, and the germline J gene fills in the end. This chain links TRBV7-9 with TRBJ1-4; maybe TRBD1 (6 bases). CDR3 length equals 15 residues. V shed 4 bases and J shed 0 bases, with 9 bases lying between them. The germline V gene encodes CDR1 SEHNR and CDR2 FQNEAQ (reference sequence). Incomplete CDR3 DNA: TGTGCCAGCAGCTCCTACAGGGCAACTAATGAAAAA. The encoded protein is CASSSYRATNEK. The complete CDR3 protein is CASSSYRATNEKLFF.

As regards this clone: The CDR3 goes on 3 residues after the read ends, and that part is filled in from the germline J gene. The rearrangement joins TRBV20-1 to TRBJ2-1; D is possibly TRBD1 or TRBD2 (6 bases each). V was shortened by 1 base and J by 9 bases, with 13 bases between the two germline ends. The CDR3 runs to 13 residues. Germline-derived CDR1 and CDR2 are DFQATT and SNEGSKA (reference sequence). CDR3 region: CSARGGTSGEQFF. The DNA read from the CDR3 is TGCAGTGCTAGAGGCGGGACATCAGGTGAG.

Note on this clone: The read stops 3 residues short of the end of the CDR3; the missing end is completed from the germline J gene. The V and J genes are TRBV4-1 and TRBJ1-1, with 7 bases aligning to TRBD1. The CDR3 spans 16 residues. Germline lookup yields CDR1 MGHRA and CDR2 YSYEKL. The V gene end was trimmed by 1 base and the J gene end by 0 bases; junction bases not matched to a gene: 5. CDR3 sequence reads: CASSQGQGLMNTEAFF. CDR3 bases read: TGCGCCAGCAGCCAAGGACAGGGTCTTATGAACACTGAA.

Concerning this clone itself: The sequence runs out 3 residues before the end of the CDR3; the remainder is reconstructed from the germline J gene. This chain connects TRBV7-9 to TRBJ1-2; possible D gene TRBD1, 6 bases. The V gene's germline CDR1 is SEHNR and CDR2 FQNEAQ (reference sequence). The CDR3 loop spans 15 amino acids. The CDR3 protein is CASSLVSTGFYDYTF. CDR3 bases read: TGTGCCAGCAGCTTAGTATCGACAGGATTTTACGAC.